This TCR beta chain was sequenced in a study of early T cells in non-severe SARS-CoV-2 infection. Overall study context: The sequenced material was bulk RNA from unsorted whole blood, and its chains were unpaired.

J lost 4 bases, V lost 4 bases, and 3 bases had no gene match. The CDR3 is made up of 14 amino acids. Germline V lookup: CDR1 SGHNT, CDR2 YYREEE (reference sequence). cDNA molecules, individually, were tagged with unique molecular identifiers. TCRdb re-derived calls from the 5' RACE reads in MiXCR, one entry per CDR3 protein. The repertoire holds around 34,000 distinct CDR3 sequences, with about 4.5% as singletons. This clonotype occurred many times. Material for sequencing was whole blood. This TCR derives from an adult who was a healthcare worker with PCR-confirmed SARS-CoV-2 infection or an uninfected control (not recorded which). The chain links TRBV5-4 to TRBJ2-5; 11 bases are shared with TRBD2. The CDR3 nucleotides read TGTGCCAGCAGCATAGCGGGGGGGCGAGAGACCCAGTACTTC. Protein: CASSIAGGRETQYF.